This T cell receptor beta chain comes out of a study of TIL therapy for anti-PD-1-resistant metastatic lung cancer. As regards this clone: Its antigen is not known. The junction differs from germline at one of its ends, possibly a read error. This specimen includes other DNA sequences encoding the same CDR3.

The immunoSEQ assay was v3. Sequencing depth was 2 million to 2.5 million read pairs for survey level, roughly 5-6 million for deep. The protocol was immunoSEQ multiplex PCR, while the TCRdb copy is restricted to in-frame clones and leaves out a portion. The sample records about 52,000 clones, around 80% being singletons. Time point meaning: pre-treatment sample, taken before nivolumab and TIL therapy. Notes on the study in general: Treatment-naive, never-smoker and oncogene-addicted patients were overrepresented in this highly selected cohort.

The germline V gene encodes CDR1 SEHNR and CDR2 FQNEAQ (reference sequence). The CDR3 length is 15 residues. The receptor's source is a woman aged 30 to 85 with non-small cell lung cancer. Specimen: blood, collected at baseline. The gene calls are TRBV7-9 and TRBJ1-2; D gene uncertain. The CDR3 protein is CASSGDTTGGYGYTF. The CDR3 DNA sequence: TGTGCCAGCAGCGGAGACACAACTGGAGGCTATGGCTACACTTTC. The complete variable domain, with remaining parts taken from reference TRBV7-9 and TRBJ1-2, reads DTGVSQNPRHKITKRGQNVTFRCDPISEHNRLYWYRQTLGQGPEFLTYFQNEAQLEKSRLLSDRFSAERPKGSFSTLEIQRTEQGDSAMYLCASSGDTTGGYGYTFGSGTRLTVV.